The 20 T cell receptor beta chains presented below share a single source sample, sequenced in a study of human T cells and chemical hapten exposure. MiXCR was run by TCRdb on the RACE reads, yielding one entry per CDR3 protein. The data contain around 99,000 distinct CDR3 sequences, under 15% of them singletons. The time point is: patch test 1, 2 weeks after DPC sensitization. The sample's treatment: therapeutic diphenylcyclopropenone sensitization with weekly scalp DPC. Source: whole blood, taken in connection with sensitization to the hapten diphenylcyclopropenone (DPC). Receptors were obtained from a woman in her thirties or forties with alopecia areata. Some clones in this sample may be carry-over from other donors' samples.

This clonotype was seen a few times. This rearrangement joins TRBV7-8 to TRBJ1-1; maybe TRBD1 (6 bases). The germline gives CDR1 SGHVS, CDR2 FQNEAQ. This CDR3 spans 14 amino acids. V lost 5 bases, J lost 2 bases, and 12 bases lay in between. The CDR3 protein is CASSPTGLNTEAFF. DNA for the CDR3: TGTGCCAGCAGCCCGACAGGACTCAACACTGAAGCTTTCTTT.

V usage is TRBV6-4 and J usage is TRBJ2-1; 12 bases align to TRBD2. After removal of 4 bases from V and 5 bases from J, the junction contained 3 bases not matched to a gene. Per germline, CDR1 MRHNA and CDR2 SNTAGT. The CDR3 covers 15 residues. The DNA for the CDR3 is TGTGCCAGCAGTGGACTAGCGGGAGACCACAATGAGCAGTTCTTC. This sequence encodes CASSGLAGDHNEQFF.

This clonotype was observed many times. The chain carries TRBV7-8 and TRBJ2-1; TRBD1 agrees at 8 bases. The germline gives CDR1 SGHVS, CDR2 FQNEAQ. The CDR3 spans 13 residues. V lost 5 bases to trimming and J lost 9 bases; unmatched junction nucleotides: 6. The CDR3 bases are TGTGCCAGCAGCGTGGACAGGGATGGTGAGCAGTTCTTC. Translating gives CASSVDRDGEQFF. The complete variable domain, with remaining parts taken from reference TRBV7-8 and TRBJ2-1, reads GAGVSQSPRYKVAKRGQDVALRCDPISGHVSLFWYQQALGQGPEFLTYFQNEAQLDKSGLPSDRFFAERPEGSVSTLKIQRTQQEDSAVYLCASSVDRDGEQFFGPGTRLTVL.

This clonotype was observed a few times. The junction does not match germline at one end; this may be a read error. J is TRBJ2-1 and V is TRBV7-7, with a weak D call TRBD2 (6 bases). The CDR3 is 14 amino acids. The germline V gene has CDR1 SSHAT and CDR2 FNYEAQ (reference sequence). The CDR3 nucleotides read TGTGCTAGCAGCACCGTGCGGGGTTCCAATGAGCAGTTCTTC. This gives the protein CASSTVRGSNEQFF.

Ten or more counts support this clonotype. The J gene is TRBJ1-1, the V gene TRBV6-5, with 9 nucleotides matching TRBD1. The CDR3 has 14 residues. Germline CDR1 and CDR2: MNHEY and SVGAGI. Trimming cost V 6 bases and J 4 bases; bases outside gene matches: 6. This CDR3 reads CASRGQGRGTEAFF. CDR3 DNA sequence: TGTGCCAGCAGGGGACAGGGAAGGGGCACTGAAGCTTTCTTT.

In this sample, this clonotype turned up many times. The chain has TRBV7-2 and TRBJ2-3; D perhaps matches TRBD2 (5 bases). The CDR3 is 13 residues long. CDR1 and CDR2 (germline): SGHTA, FQGNSA. Trimming stripped 3 bases from V and 4 bases from J, with 8 bases between. The CDR3 sequence is CASSFASPDTQYF. DNA for the CDR3: TGTGCCAGCAGCTTCGCTAGCCCAGATACGCAGTATTTT.

The chain has TRBV19 and TRBJ2-2; tentatively, D is TRBD2 (6 bases). Trimming left V 2 bases short and J 6 bases short, with 16 bases between. Germline V lookup: CDR1 LNHDA, CDR2 SQIVND (reference sequence). The CDR3 sequence is 16 residues long. The CDR3 protein is CASSIFGSGSAGELFF. The DNA of the CDR3 is TGTGCCAGTAGTATATTCGGGAGTGGGAGCGCCGGGGAGCTGTTTTTT.

The rearrangement joins TRBV30 to TRBJ1-1, with D tentatively TRBD1 (6 bases). Germline V gives CDR1 GTSNPN, CDR2 SVGIG (reference sequence). This CDR3 spans 13 amino acids. V lost 5 bases and J 5 bases, leaving 15 bases between the germline ends. The CDR3 bases are TGTGCCTGGGCCCAGGGGCACGGAACTGAAGCTTTCTTT. This encodes CAWAQGHGTEAFF.

Concerning this clonotype itself: One end of the junction fails to match germline, which may point to a read error. This chain links TRBV6-5 with TRBJ1-6, with D unclear. There are 13 residues in the CDR3. Germline V gives CDR1 MNHEY, CDR2 SVGAGI. CDR3 sequence reads: CASSYAYNSSLHF. CDR3 DNA sequence: TGTGCCAGCAGTTATGCGTATAATTCATCCCTCCACTTT.

This clonotype was seen a few times. The CDR3 here is CASSLAVVVYPTDTQYF. CDR3 coding DNA: TGTGCCAGCAGCTTAGCGGTAGTAGTCTATCCGACAGATACGCAGTATTTT. The rearrangement links TRBV11-2 to TRBJ2-3; D ambiguous. The germline V gene encodes CDR1 SGHAT and CDR2 FQNNGV. CDR3 length equals 17 residues. Trimming removed 1 base from V and 3 bases from J, with 17 bases in between. Full variable domain (rest looked up from reference TRBV11-2 and TRBJ2-3): EAGVAQSPRYKIIEKRQSVAFWCNPISGHATLYWYQQILGQGPKLLIQFQNNGVVDDSQLPKDRFSAERLKGVDSTLKIQPAKLEDSAVYLCASSLAVVVYPTDTQYFGPGTRLTVL.

This clonotype was observed a handful of times. The V call is TRBV20-1, the J call TRBJ2-7; TRBD2 matches 12 bases. V was pared by 6 bases and J by 2 bases, with 8 bases of the junction left unmatched. Germline assignment: CDR1 DFQATT and CDR2 SNEGSKA (reference sequence). CDR3 length: 15 amino acids. The CDR3 region is CSAPSTSGGTYEQYF. The CDR3 DNA reads TGCAGTGCCCCATCGACTAGCGGGGGCACCTACGAGCAGTACTTC.

At least ten counts were recorded for this clonotype. V and J are TRBV7-9 and TRBJ2-1; 7 bases are shared with TRBD1. The CDR3 has 14 amino acids. Germline CDR1 SEHNR, CDR2 FQNEAQ (reference sequence). Unmatched junction bases numbered 5, after V lost 5 bases and J lost 4 bases. CDR3 sequence: CASSPRQGYNEQFF. CDR3 DNA: TGTGCCAGCAGCCCAAGACAGGGATACAATGAGCAGTTCTTC.

This clonotype was seen a handful of times. V and J are TRBV6-4 and TRBJ2-3; no reliable D call. The germline CDR1 and CDR2 sequences are MRHNA and SNTAGT. CDR3 size: 13 residues. The V end was cut by 4 bases, the J end by 0 bases, with 5 bases between. Here the CDR3 reads CASSVGSTDTQYF. CDR3 sequence (DNA): TGTGCCAGCAGTGTCGGAAGCACAGATACGCAGTATTTT.

This chain joins TRBV7-8 and TRBJ2-7; D is possibly TRBD1 (5 bases). CDR1 SGHVS and CDR2 FQNEAQ come from the germline V gene. The CDR3 loop spans 13 amino acids. The V end lost 6 bases, the J end lost 0 bases, and 9 bases lay between the germline ends. This CDR3 is CASRPGPSYEQYF. The CDR3 bases are TGTGCCAGCAGACCAGGGCCCTCCTACGAGCAGTACTTC.

This clonotype was found many times. This chain uses TRBV28 with TRBJ2-3; D perhaps matches TRBD2 (6 bases). V was shortened by 5 bases and J by 3 bases, with 18 bases between the two germline ends. The germline gives CDR1 MDHEN, CDR2 SYDVKM. CDR3 length: 16 amino acids. CDR3: CASSDLLARYTDTQYF. CDR3 DNA sequence: TGTGCCAGCAGTGACCTGCTAGCGAGGTATACAGATACGCAGTATTTT.

This sequence joins TRBV29-1 and TRBJ1-1; 7 nucleotides line up with TRBD1. This CDR3 is 14 amino acids long. Losses at the gene ends were 7 bases for V and 7 bases for J; bases not matched to a gene: 15. Germline-derived CDR1 and CDR2 are SQVTM and ANQGSEA. The CDR3 sequence: CSARTGDYSFEAFF. In DNA form, the CDR3 reads TGCAGCGCCCGGACAGGAGATTATAGTTTTGAAGCTTTCTTT. Based on the CDR3 plus reference TRBV29-1 and TRBJ1-1, the full variable domain is SAVISQKPSRDICQRGTSLTIQCQVDSQVTMMFWYRQQPGQSLTLIATANQGSEATYESGFVIDKFPISRPNLTFSTLTVSNMSPEDSSIYLCSARTGDYSFEAFFGQGTRLTVV.

Only a few counts were recorded for this clonotype. This chain joins TRBV7-8 and TRBJ1-5, with a weak D call TRBD1 (5 bases). Germline lookup yields CDR1 SGHVS and CDR2 FQNEAQ. The CDR3 is 15 residues long. V was pared by 1 base and J by 5 bases, with 12 bases between. The CDR3 here is CASSLDLQGDQPQHF. The CDR3 region has the DNA TGTGCCAGCAGCTTAGATCTTCAGGGCGATCAGCCCCAGCATTTT.

This clonotype has just a few counts. V is TRBV29-1 and J is TRBJ2-3; 8 nucleotides line up with TRBD2. The germline V gene encodes CDR1 SQVTM and CDR2 ANQGSEA. V lost 6 bases and J lost 0; bases outside the gene matches: 5. The CDR3 runs 14 residues. CDR3 protein: CSVPLAGSTDTQYF. The CDR3 DNA is TGCAGCGTCCCCCTAGCGGGCAGCACAGATACGCAGTATTTT.

This clonotype has a count of ten or more. The rearrangement links TRBV29-1 to TRBJ2-7; D remains ambiguous. Trimming left V 3 bases short and J 6 bases short, with 18 bases between. The CDR3 runs 14 residues. Per the germline V gene, CDR1 is SQVTM and CDR2 is ANQGSEA. The CDR3 DNA sequence: TGCAGCGTTGATTCGGGCAGGCGGATGGGCGAGCAGTACTTC. Protein sequence: CSVDSGRRMGEQYF.

This chain links TRBV6-2 or TRBV6-3 with TRBJ1-1; D not certain. Germline lookup yields CDR1 MNHEY and CDR2 SVGEGT. Deletions cut 7 bases from V and 10 bases from J, with 16 bases between. The CDR3 consists of 12 residues. The DNA for the CDR3 is TGTGCCAGCAAAGACCCCCGGCCTAGAGCTTTCTTT. It is translated as CASKDPRPRAFF.